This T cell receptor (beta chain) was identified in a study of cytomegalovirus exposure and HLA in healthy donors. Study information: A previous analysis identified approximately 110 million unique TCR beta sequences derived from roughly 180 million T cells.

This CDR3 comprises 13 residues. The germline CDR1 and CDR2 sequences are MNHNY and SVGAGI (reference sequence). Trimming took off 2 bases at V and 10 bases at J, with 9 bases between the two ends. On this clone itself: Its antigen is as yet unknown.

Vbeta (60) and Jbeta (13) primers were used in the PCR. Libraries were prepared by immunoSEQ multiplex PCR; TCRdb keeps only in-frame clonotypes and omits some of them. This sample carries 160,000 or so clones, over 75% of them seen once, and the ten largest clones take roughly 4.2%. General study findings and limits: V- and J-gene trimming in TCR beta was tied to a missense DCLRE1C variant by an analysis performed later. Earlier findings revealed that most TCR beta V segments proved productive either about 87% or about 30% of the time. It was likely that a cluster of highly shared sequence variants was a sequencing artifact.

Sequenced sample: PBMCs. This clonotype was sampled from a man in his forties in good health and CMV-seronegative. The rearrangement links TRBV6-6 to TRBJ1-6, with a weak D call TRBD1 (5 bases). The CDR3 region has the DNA TGTGCCAGCAGTTACCTAGGGGAATCACCCCTCCACTTT. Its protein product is CASSYLGESPLHF.